This T cell receptor beta chain originates from a study of cytomegalovirus exposure and HLA in healthy donors (dated by TCRdb to between 2016 and 2019). With regard to the full study: An earlier analysis of approximately 600 of the donors reported approximately 300 Gb of sequence data and approximately 110 million unique TCR beta sequences from some 180 million T cells. An early release covering 500 to 750 HLA-typed donors comprised roughly 300 gigabases of sequencing data and roughly 85 million unique TCR sequences. Four to six DR-DQ haplotypes were handled as single units for association and clustering, since linkage in the cohort was strong. The study aimed to test whether signatures of past pathogen exposure could be identified by cataloging public T cell receptors. In the later analysis, no new phenotypic data were used to find candidate immune exposures; instead, reliance was placed on TCR beta sequences and their occurrence across donors. All discovery cohort repertoires had been generated on a single sequencing platform. Genome-wide SNP genotypes for about three fifths of the 666 donors were used in a later genetic analysis, which treated that subset as a discovery cohort. In a later analysis, previously published TCR beta repertoires from more than 500 donors were re-analyzed and high-resolution HLA genotyping was added so that TCR occurrence patterns could be studied. Donor age, sex, ethnicity and CMV serostatus were compiled together with the repertoire data. Using immunosequencing, the study profiled T cell repertoires from roughly 650 subjects and related those repertoires to cytomegalovirus serostatus. Typing coverage varied by locus: about 620-640 donors for A, B, C, DRB1 and DQB1; about 520 for DQA1; about 590 for DPA1; roughly 450 for DPB1. Along with the approximately 700-subject first cohort, a separate validation cohort of approximately 110 different subjects was used. An earlier analysis of some 600 of the donors applied high-throughput TCR beta sequencing to assess whether each TCR beta V gene segment acted as functional or pseudogenic. To predict cytomegalovirus infection status, the study combined high-throughput TCR immunosequencing, statistical association of individual TCRs with disease status, and machine learning. Among 300 to 450 genotyped donors of the cohort, an average of about 240,000 unique TCR beta nucleotide sequences were sequenced per donor, 15% to 20% of them non-productive. Both class I and class II loci were covered by HLA typing, at four-digit resolution. The genetic ancestry cluster associated with self-reported Caucasian donors included over 65% of the roughly 400 genotyped donors. General findings and caveats noted by the study authors: In a later analysis, TCR association rates were found to vary across HLA loci, with the most associated TCRs seen for DRB1 alleles and the fewest for HLA-C alleles. Linkage disequilibrium might explain the correlated functional status among segregating V segments, but an unknown experimental factor could not be excluded. Because HLA typing was missing for some donors at each locus, association tests included only the typed subset. Compared with the roughly 710-donor mean, donors in an Asian-associated ancestry cluster had fewer N-insertions in productive TCRs, according to a later genetic analysis. In vitro tests confirmed that a few of the cytomegalovirus-associated TCR beta chains recognize cytomegalovirus antigens. In an earlier analysis of approximately 590 of the donors, most TCR beta V segments appeared in productive rearrangements about 87% or about 30% of the time, broadly matching IMGT annotations. Some IMGT-functional V segments, including TRBV6-2 and TRBV6-3, could not be told apart with the 87-base-pair reads, so those segments were excluded. The classifier was reported to diagnose cytomegalovirus status with high specificity and sensitivity in both the original cohort and the validation cohort. When HLA alleles, especially DR and DQ, strongly co-occurred, attributing TCR associations to individual alleles was difficult. Roughly uniform sequencing depth across donors was assumed in presence/absence analyses, although this assumption may not hold. The authors suggested that the approach could potentially be generalized to other disease states and immunological phenotypes. In a later analysis, most CMV-associated TCR beta chains were found to appear HLA-restricted, with HLA associations seemingly driven largely by CMV exposure. V-gene and J-gene trimming of TCR beta chains was associated with a missense DCLRE1C variant in a later genetic analysis, and the association was replicated in an independent cohort. In a later analysis, 16,951 TCR beta sequences were associated with specific HLA alleles at a false discovery rate of 0.05. A group of highly shared sequence variants was considered likely to be a technical artifact of the sequencing pipeline. A further reported finding was that TCR beta sequences accurately predicted the HLA-A and HLA-B alleles for most subjects in the first cohort. Immune exposure information for the cohort was limited to CMV serostatus. The study gave a list of some 150 TCR beta chains associated with cytomegalovirus. Compared with equally common non-associated chains, HLA-associated TCR beta chains in a later analysis were more clonally expanded and had lower generation probabilities. Because counts were too low, seventeen rarely observed V segments, including chromosome 9 orphons, were left out of the earlier analysis of a few hundred of the donors. In this cohort, only TCR beta chains were sequenced, and detectable features were limited by the absence of alpha or paired-chain data. Several of the top co-occurrence clusters appeared to be linked to parvovirus B19, influenza, CMV and Epstein-Barr virus, according to a later analysis. While some public TCRs were present in many individuals, most TCR sequences turned up only very rarely across donors.

This clone showed up just a few times. Its antigen specificity is not known. No base quality values were provided; no much bigger clone lies one nucleotide off. In total, 630 or so healthy bone marrow donors made up the cohort. All cohort members were sampled while nominally healthy, although unrecorded immune exposures were likely present. The donor was CMV seronegative and belonged to the group of 352 seronegative cohort members. A peripheral blood sample was collected from each donor, and TCR beta sequencing was performed on peripheral blood mononuclear cells. The Qiagen DNeasy Blood Extraction Kit was used to extract genomic DNA from the blood cell samples. CDR1 and CDR2 (SGDLS, YYNGEE) derive from the germline V gene. Its CDR3 holds 14 amino acids, cysteine through phenylalanine. The CDR3 DNA has 42 bases and is translated from base 1. V loses 0 bases of germline sequence and J loses 1 base, and the interval between the two ends is 7 bases.

The method behind the library was the immunoSEQ multiplex PCR assay. A mixture of 60 forward primers for TCR Vbeta segments and 13 reverse primers for TCR Jbeta segments was used in the multiplex PCR. Amplification of the CDR3 region of rearranged TCR beta genes was performed with a multiplex PCR assay on genomic DNA. The amplified TCR beta libraries were sequenced on the Illumina HiSeq System as 87-base-pair reads. The study's processing was this. Across the 500 to 700 repertoires, a later analysis counted some 80 million unique TCR beta chains, some 11 million of which were shared by at least two donors. Raw reads were error-corrected and collapsed into unique sequences with a nearest-neighbor algorithm that merged closely related sequences to remove PCR and sequencing errors. V, D and J gene segments were assigned by aligning CDR3 sequences to IMGT reference sequences. For a sequence to be retained, a match of at least six nucleotides to both a V gene segment and a J gene segment was required. A rearrangement counted as productive if the CDR3 had no stop codons and remained in frame with V and J, and every other rearrangement counted as non-productive. CDR3 was defined by IMGT convention, running from the second conserved V-encoded cysteine to the conserved J-encoded phenylalanine. Sequences without an unambiguous match to a single V gene segment were excluded from the earlier analysis of about 600 of the donors. An earlier analysis of several hundred of the donors called V segments functional above 56.7% productive rearrangements and segregating when the between-donor standard deviation exceeded 5%. A statistical classification framework was built to diagnose cytomegalovirus status from the catalog of TCR beta chain sequences. In a later analysis, TCR nucleotide sequences were compared against IMGT/GENE-DB human TR gene sequences so that V and J genes could be assigned. Using the TCRdist pipeline, a later analysis assigned CDR3 sequences along with most-parsimonious VDJ recombination scenarios. In a later analysis, each TCR beta chain was defined by its CDR3 amino acid sequence together with its V-gene family, and reads lacking a unique V-gene family were excluded. To address suspected cross-contamination and a sequencing artifact, a later analysis removed over 500 highly shared, low-generation-probability nucleotide sequences. A later analysis calculated a clonal expansion index for each public chain from normalized within-repertoire ranks of inferred template counts. Generation probabilities in a later analysis came from a VDJ recombination model fitted to out-of-frame rearrangements, and those results were checked against IGoR. Hypergeometric tests were used in a later analysis to score TCR-TCR, TCR-HLA and TCR-CMV co-occurrence, with a repertoire-size bias correction applied to the TCR pairs. In a later analysis, false discovery rates were estimated by permuting HLA or CMV assignments 20 times. In a later analysis, co-occurring TCRs were grouped using DBSCAN, with TCRdist sequence similarity added in when clustering inside HLA-allele-positive subsets. Repertoires with fewer than 30,000 or more than 120,000 public chains, plus five repertoires with anomalous nucleotide sharing, were excluded from co-occurrence clustering. TCRdb provides this immuneACCESS table in a form limited to in-frame rearrangements. Some clones are lacking; in checked studies, under half of them reflect an unresolved V gene, and why the rest are absent is not known. That table supplies the V and J calls and clone size; D and trimming were determined from the DNA. The sample table holds some 170,000 clones, of which 77% were seen once. The ten largest clones take up roughly 1.7% of the sample.

The V and J segments used are TRBV9 and TRBJ1-1, with the D segment identity uncertain. Sequencing used PBMCs. The clonotype was recovered from a woman aged 25 to 39 in good health and CMV-seronegative. The CDR3 protein sequence reads: CASSVVPGNTEAFF. The nucleotide sequence reads as follows: TGTGCCAGCAGCGTAGTACCAGGGAACACTGAAGCTTTCTTT. Joined to the reference TRBV9 and TRBJ1-1 proteins, this CDR3 gives the full variable domain: DSGVTQTPKHLITATGQRVTLRCSPRSGDLSVYWYQQSLDQGLQFLIQYYNGEERAKGNILERFSAQQFPDLHSELNLSSLELGDSALYFCASSVVPGNTEAFFGQGTRLTVV.